Below, 21 T cell receptor beta chains from the same sample are listed, as sequenced in a study of T-cell memory formation after mild COVID-19. In TCRdb, the 5' RACE reads were re-called with MiXCR into one record per CDR3 protein. In the table there are fewer than 350,000 distinct CDR3 sequences, roughly 17% of which are singletons. The sample comprised PBMCs or a T cell subset sorted from them (not recorded which). Receptor source: a man between 18 and 35 years old who had mild COVID-19 (a few samples of this study predate the infection). Cell type and time point are not known.

The chain is built from TRBV4-2 and TRBJ1-2, with D possibly TRBD1 on 6 matching bases. V lost 1 base and J lost 3, with 9 bases in between. The length of the CDR3 is 14 residues. Looked up from germline, CDR1 is LGHNA and CDR2 is YNFKEQ. This chain's CDR3 is CASSQGDTYYGYTF. DNA for the CDR3: TGTGCCAGCAGCCAAGGGGACACCTACTATGGCTACACCTTC.

This clonotype turned up a few times. This chain joins TRBV7-9 and TRBJ2-2, with unresolved D. CDR1 SEHNR and CDR2 FQNEAQ come from the germline V gene (reference sequence). V lost 7 bases to trimming and J lost 6 bases, with 18 bases between them. The CDR3 runs to 15 residues. The CDR3 DNA sequence: TGTGCCAGCACCCCGCGGTTGAAAGAGGCCGGGGAGCTGTTTTTT. It translates to CASTPRLKEAGELFF.

The rearrangement links TRBV20-1 to TRBJ1-6; D remains ambiguous. The CDR3 consists of 13 residues. Germline lookup yields CDR1 DFQATT and CDR2 SNEGSKA (reference sequence). Trimming removed 5 bases from V and 10 bases from J, with 15 bases in between. The chain's CDR3 is CSAPEGAVSPLHF. CDR3 nucleotide sequence: TGCAGTGCTCCGGAAGGAGCAGTCTCACCCCTCCACTTT.

The sample holds a few counts of this clonotype. The rearrangement uses TRBV6-2 or TRBV6-3 and TRBJ2-6; 7 bases align to TRBD1. The CDR3 has 16 residues. CDR1 and CDR2 from the germline V gene are MNHEY and SVGEGT. Trimming removed 6 bases from V and 1 base from J; junction bases left unmatched: 6. CDR3 region: CASSGTEISGANVLTF. As DNA, the CDR3 is TGTGCCAGCAGCGGGACAGAAATTTCTGGGGCCAACGTCCTGACTTTC.

The chain joins TRBV7-6 to TRBJ2-2; D is uncertain. This CDR3 is 14 amino acids long. The V gene's germline CDR1 is SGHVS and CDR2 FNYEAQ. V shed 5 bases and J shed 7 bases, with 14 bases lying between them. The DNA for the CDR3 is TGTGCCAGCAGCCTCCCCGTTATGGGCGGGGAGCTGTTTTTT. Protein product: CASSLPVMGGELFF.

This clonotype has a handful of counts. The chain recombines TRBV4-1 with TRBJ2-7; TRBD2 is a possible D gene (5 bases). V was shortened by 1 base and J by 2 bases, with 12 bases between the two germline ends. From germline, CDR1 is MGHRA and CDR2 YSYEKL. This CDR3 region has 15 residues. For the CDR3, the DNA is TGCGCCAGCAGCCAAGGGCAACAGAGGGCCTACGAGCAGTACTTC. As protein: CASSQGQQRAYEQYF.

This chain connects TRBV7-2 to TRBJ2-1; D tentatively fits TRBD1 or TRBD2 (5 bases each). The germline V and J ends were trimmed by 5 bases and 7 bases, with 24 bases remaining between them. The V gene's germline CDR1 is SGHTA and CDR2 FQGNSA. The CDR3 length is 17 residues. The DNA of the CDR3 is TGTGCCAGCAGCCAGGGAGTCCCCTCCGTTCGCTTGAATGAGCAGTTCTTC. It yields the protein CASSQGVPSVRLNEQFF.

This clonotype has only a few counts. This chain connects TRBV9 to TRBJ2-1, with 10 bases lining up with TRBD2. From germline, CDR1 is SGDLS and CDR2 YYNGEE. V trimming: 0 bases; J trimming: 8 bases; junction bases outside the gene matches: 5. This CDR3 has 15 residues. The CDR3 sequence: CASSVGLAGVDEQFF. CDR3 DNA: TGTGCCAGCAGCGTAGGGCTAGCGGGGGTCGATGAGCAGTTCTTC.

The chain carries TRBV24-1 and TRBJ1-2, with D uncertain. CDR1 is KGHDR and CDR2 is SFDVKD in the germline V gene. V gave up 0 bases and J gave up 8 bases, with 9 bases separating them. The CDR3 has 13 amino acids. The CDR3: CATSDLSHEGYTF. DNA for the CDR3: TGTGCCACCAGTGATTTGAGCCATGAAGGCTACACCTTC.

The chain links TRBV29-1 to TRBJ1-1; D call uncertain. Germline V CDR1 and CDR2: SQVTM, ANQGSEA. The CDR3 loop spans 14 amino acids. V was pared by 4 bases and J by 4 bases, with 16 bases between. The CDR3 sequence is CSVVGLHRSTEAFF. The CDR3 nucleotides read TGCAGCGTTGTAGGGCTCCATCGCTCCACTGAAGCTTTCTTT.

This clonotype was counted a few times. The chain combines TRBV12-3 or TRBV12-4 with TRBJ2-7; no clear D. This CDR3 is 14 amino acids long. V gave up 7 bases and J gave up 0 bases, with 13 bases separating them. DNA for the CDR3: TGTGCCAGCACCAAAGAGGCCTACTCCTACGAGCAGTACTTC. Its protein product is CASTKEAYSYEQYF.

The chain uses TRBV12-3 or TRBV12-4 and TRBJ1-5, with D possibly being TRBD1 (6 bases). V was trimmed by 2 bases and J by 4 bases, leaving 15 bases between them. This CDR3 region has 16 residues. The CDR3 sequence: CASSLSAQGTNQPQHF. CDR3 DNA: TGTGCCAGCAGTTTATCTGCCCAGGGGACAAATCAGCCCCAGCATTTT.

Only a few counts were recorded for this clonotype. The V call is TRBV20-1, the J call TRBJ2-7; 8 bases match TRBD2. The CDR3 totals 15 residues. The germline V gene encodes CDR1 DFQATT and CDR2 SNEGSKA (reference sequence). The ends lost 1 base at V and 4 bases at J; junction bases unmatched: 9. CDR3 sequence (DNA): TGCAGTGCTAGAGCCAGCGGGGGCCCTCGGTACGAGCAGTACTTC. Translation: CSARASGGPRYEQYF.

This rearrangement joins TRBV9 to TRBJ2-2; D tentatively reads TRBD1 or TRBD2 (5 bases each). The ends were cut back, 3 bases at V and 2 bases at J, with 11 bases in the middle. CDR1 and CDR2 from the germline V gene are SGDLS and YYNGEE. The CDR3 loop spans 15 amino acids. The CDR3 DNA sequence: TGTGCCAGCAGCGCCGGGACGGTTAACACCGGGGAGCTGTTTTTT. Encoded protein: CASSAGTVNTGELFF.

V usage is TRBV4-1 and J usage is TRBJ1-2; D is perhaps TRBD1 (5 bases). Germline V gene lookup returns CDR1 MGHRA and CDR2 YSYEKL. The CDR3 consists of 16 residues. The ends were cut back, 0 bases at V and 2 bases at J, with 13 bases in the middle. CDR3 sequence (DNA): TGCGCCAGCAGCCAAGAGAAGGGCAGGGTAAACTATGGCTACACCTTC. Amino acids: CASSQEKGRVNYGYTF.

This clonotype was picked up many times. The chain employs TRBV5-1 and TRBJ2-3; D is perhaps TRBD1 or TRBD2 (6 bases each). The V end was cut by 3 bases, the J end by 3 bases, with 11 bases between. The CDR3 has 14 residues. Germline V gene sequence: CDR1 SGHRS, CDR2 YFSETQ. DNA for the CDR3: TGCGCCAGCAGCTGGGGGGCCGGGACAGATACGCAGTATTTT. Its protein is CASSWGAGTDTQYF.

Many counts were recorded for this clonotype. V gene TRBV27 combines with J gene TRBJ1-2, with D possibly being TRBD1 (5 bases). With 8 bases removed from V and 5 bases from J, the gap between germline ends came to 27 bases. Germline V gives CDR1 MNHEY, CDR2 SMNVEV (reference sequence). The CDR3 covers 17 residues. The DNA of the CDR3 is TGTGCCAGCCTCGGACGAGGGTTGGGAGAGGGGATATATGGCTACACCTTC. Its translation is CASLGRGLGEGIYGYTF.

The J gene is TRBJ2-7, the V gene TRBV6-1; TRBD1 agrees at 9 bases. The CDR3 extends over 15 amino acids. The V gene end was trimmed by 4 bases and the J gene end by 5 bases; junction bases not matched to a gene: 9. CDR1 is MNHNS, CDR2 SASEGT, per germline. The CDR3 DNA reads as TGTGCCAGCAGTGGGGGAACAGGGGGCAAGGACGAGCAGTACGTC. Translating gives CASSGGTGGKDEQYV.

This clonotype was detected a few times. The chain carries TRBV6-5 and TRBJ1-3, with D perhaps TRBD1 (5 bases). V was cut by 0 bases and J by 6 bases, with 15 bases left in between. The CDR3 is made up of 16 amino acids. The V gene's germline CDR1 is MNHEY and CDR2 SVGAGI. CDR3 sequence reads: CASSYSYRGDENTIYF. CDR3 in DNA: TGTGCCAGCAGTTACTCGTATAGGGGAGATGAAAACACCATATATTTT.

This chain links TRBV7-2 with TRBJ2-5; 8 nucleotides agree with TRBD2. Trimming cost V 7 bases and J 1 base; bases outside gene matches: 5. The CDR3 consists of 14 residues. Germline CDR1 reads SGHTA; CDR2 reads FQGNSA. The CDR3 region has the DNA TGTGCCAGCAAGATACTAGCGGCCCAAGAGACCCAGTACTTC. Encoded protein: CASKILAAQETQYF. Full variable domain (remainder filled in from reference TRBV7-2 and TRBJ2-5): GAGVSQSPSNKVTEKGKDVELRCDPISGHTALYWYRQSLGQGLEFLIYFQGNSAPDKSGLPSDRFSAERTGGSVSTLTIQRTQQEDSAVYLCASKILAAQETQYFGPGTRLLVL.

V and J are TRBV6-2 or TRBV6-3 and TRBJ1-4; D possibly corresponds to TRBD1 (5 bases). This CDR3 is built from 12 residues. Per germline, CDR1 MNHEY and CDR2 SVGEGT. The ends were cut back, 6 bases at V and 10 bases at J, with 12 bases in the middle. CDR3 sequence (DNA): TGTGCCAGCAGCCTGACCGGGGGAAAACTGTTTTTT. Protein sequence: CASSLTGGKLFF.